What follows are 18 T cell receptor beta chains derived from one specimen sequenced in a study of T cell changes during pregnancy in multiple sclerosis. Assay used: immunoSEQ multiplex PCR; TCRdb lists only in-frame clones, some missing. Found here are about 77,000 clones, approximately 90% of them singletons; the top ten hold approximately 2%. The material was peripheral blood, obtained before pregnancy. The source of these receptors is a female donor with multiple sclerosis, enrolled in a pregnancy study.

J is TRBJ2-7 and V is TRBV13, with TRBD2 matching 12 bases. The V gene's germline CDR1 is PRHDT and CDR2 FYEKMQ (reference sequence). The V segment lost 0 bases and the J segment 4 bases; nucleotides outside the gene matches: 1. This CDR3 has 15 amino acids. This CDR3 reads CASSLGLAGGYEQYF. The CDR3 DNA sequence: TGTGCCAGCAGCTTAGGACTAGCGGGGGGATACGAGCAGTACTTC.

This chain uses TRBV5-1 with TRBJ2-7, with 8 bases fitting TRBD2. V lost 0 bases to trimming and J lost 0 bases; unmatched junction nucleotides: 8. CDR3 length: 17 residues. Germline values: CDR1 SGHRS, CDR2 YFSETQ. The CDR3 spells CASSLAVLAGSSYEQYF. In nucleotides, the CDR3 is TGCGCCAGCAGCTTGGCCGTTTTAGCGGGGAGCTCCTACGAGCAGTACTTC.

This clone was detected only a few times. The genes are TRBV7-9 and TRBJ2-7, with 9 positions matching TRBD2. The V gene's germline CDR1 is SEHNR and CDR2 FQNEAQ (reference sequence). The V and J ends lost 5 bases and 2 bases, in that order; junction bases with no gene match: 10. The CDR3 has 16 amino acids. For the CDR3, the DNA is TGTGCCAGCAGCCTCTCTTTAGCGGGGGCCGCCTACGAGCAGTACTTC. This sequence encodes CASSLSLAGAAYEQYF. The full variable domain, with the rest looked up from reference TRBV7-9 and TRBJ2-7, is DTGVSQNPRHKITKRGQNVTFRCDPISEHNRLYWYRQTLGQGPEFLTYFQNEAQLEKSRLLSDRFSAERPKGSFSTLEIQRTEQGDSAMYLCASSLSLAGAAYEQYFGPGTRLTVT.

This chain joins TRBV11-2 and TRBJ1-1, with D maybe TRBD1 (6 bases). CDR3 length: 15 amino acids. V dropped 5 bases and J dropped 8 bases, with 21 bases sitting between them. Per germline, CDR1 SGHAT and CDR2 FQNNGV. The CDR3 nucleotides read TGTGCCAGCAGCCTCGGACGAGGGGGAACCTCCGAAGCTTTCTTT. It encodes CASSLGRGGTSEAFF.

The V gene is TRBV5-1, the J gene TRBJ1-1, with D possibly matching TRBD1 (6 bases). The CDR3 spans 14 residues. The germline CDR1 and CDR2 sequences are SGHRS and YFSETQ. Deletions cut 9 bases from V and 2 bases from J, with 17 bases between. The CDR3 is CATRGAPLNTEAFF. CDR3 DNA sequence: TGCGCCACCCGGGGGGCCCCTCTAAACACTGAAGCTTTCTTT. The variable domain in full, completed from reference TRBV5-1 and TRBJ1-1, reads KAGVTQTPRYLIKTRGQQVTLSCSPISGHRSVSWYQQTPGQGLQFLFEYFSETQRNKGNFPGRFSGRQFSNSRSEMNVSTLELGDSALYLCATRGAPLNTEAFFGQGTRLTVV.

The chain combines TRBV9 with TRBJ2-2, with a possible D match to TRBD2 (5 bases). Between the trimmed V and J ends, which lost 3 bases and 2 bases, there was a span of 14 bases. The CDR3 loop spans 16 amino acids. The germline gives CDR1 SGDLS, CDR2 YYNGEE. This CDR3 reads CASSDDWEFNTGELFF. DNA of the CDR3: TGTGCCAGCAGCGACGACTGGGAGTTTAACACCGGGGAGCTGTTTTTT.

This chain uses TRBV7-9 with TRBJ1-6; D remains ambiguous. V lost 5 bases and J lost 9, with 17 bases in between. Germline lookup yields CDR1 SEHNR and CDR2 FQNEAQ (reference sequence). The CDR3 is made up of 15 amino acids. The CDR3 reads CASSPTRGVGSPLHF. The CDR3 DNA follows: TGTGCCAGCAGCCCCACCCGCGGGGTGGGTTCACCCCTCCACTTT.

The rearrangement uses TRBV2 and TRBJ2-7; tentative D call: TRBD1 (5 bases). This CDR3 is built from 14 residues. V was clipped by 5 bases and J by 0 bases, with 11 bases between them. Germline loops: CDR1 SNHLY, CDR2 FYNNEI. The CDR3, as DNA: TGTGCCAGCAGTAGACAGTCCCTCTCCTACGAGCAGTACTTC. It is translated as CASSRQSLSYEQYF.

The chain links TRBV5-1 to TRBJ2-7; 9 bases align to TRBD1. The CDR3 is 14 amino acids. The germline CDR1 and CDR2 sequences are SGHRS and YFSETQ. V shed 5 bases and J 7 bases; nucleotides not matched to a gene: 10. The CDR3: CASSGTGTREEQYF. CDR3 in DNA: TGCGCCAGCAGTGGGACAGGGACCCGAGAAGAGCAGTACTTC.

This clone turned up a few times. The gene calls are TRBV4-2 and TRBJ1-4; TRBD1 matches at 7 bases. Germline V gene sequence: CDR1 LGHNA, CDR2 YNFKEQ. The CDR3 is 13 residues long. V shed 1 base, J shed 7 bases, and the junction held 0 bases outside the gene matches. CDR3 sequence reads: CASSQGQGEKLFF. In DNA form, the CDR3 reads TGTGCCAGCAGCCAAGGACAGGGTGAAAAACTGTTTTTT.

The rearrangement uses TRBV11-1 and TRBJ2-7; possibly TRBD1 for D (6 bases). In germline, CDR1 is SGHAT, CDR2 FQDESV (reference sequence). V was pared by 0 bases and J by 5 bases, with 14 bases between. The CDR3 spans 15 residues. The DNA of the CDR3 is TGTGCCAGCAGCTTAGCGCCTTGGGGGCACAACGAGCAGTACTTC. It encodes CASSLAPWGHNEQYF.

The chain has TRBV10-3 and TRBJ1-2, with a possible D match to TRBD1 (5 bases). Germline CDR1 reads ENHRY; CDR2 reads SYGVKD. The CDR3 loop spans 13 amino acids. The V end was cut by 7 bases, the J end by 4 bases, with 13 bases between. The CDR3 reads CAITTDHLYGYTF. The CDR3 DNA reads TGTGCCATCACGACAGACCACCTCTATGGCTACACCTTC.

This clone is a singleton in its sample. The chain has TRBV7-9 and TRBJ1-6, with D uncertain. Germline assignment: CDR1 SEHNR and CDR2 FQNEAQ (reference sequence). Trimming removed 5 bases at V and 7 bases at J, with 12 bases between. This CDR3 contains 14 residues. This CDR3 reads CASSLEAGNSPLHF. The CDR3 DNA reads TGTGCCAGCAGCCTAGAGGCGGGGAATTCACCCCTCCACTTT.

The chain joins TRBV5-4 to TRBJ2-3; 7 positions match TRBD1. CDR3 length: 14 amino acids. V lost 6 bases, J lost 1 base, and 5 bases stayed unmatched. CDR1 is SGHNT and CDR2 is YYREEE in the germline V gene (reference sequence). CDR3 bases: TGTGCCAGCACCCGACAGGGAGGCACAGATACGCAGTATTTT. Its protein product is CASTRQGGTDTQYF.

The chain is built from TRBV28 and TRBJ2-2; 10 nucleotides align to TRBD2. Germline-derived CDR1 and CDR2 are MDHEN and SYDVKM. Trimming at V came to 2 bases and at J to 4 bases, leaving 10 bases not matched to a gene. The CDR3 runs to 18 residues. DNA for the CDR3: TGTGCCAGCAGTTTAAGACTTGACAGCGGGGGGGCCACCGGGGAGCTGTTTTTT. Translated: CASSLRLDSGGATGELFF.

The J gene is TRBJ1-1, the V gene TRBV5-1, with 7 bases aligning to TRBD1. The J segment lost 4 bases and the V segment lost 5 bases, leaving 11 bases of the junction unmatched. The length of the CDR3 is 15 residues. Germline loops: CDR1 SGHRS, CDR2 YFSETQ. The CDR3 here is CASRLTGTEGTEAFF. DNA for the CDR3: TGCGCCAGCAGGTTAACCGGGACAGAGGGCACTGAAGCTTTCTTT.

In its sample, this clone was seen once. The gene calls are TRBV2 and TRBJ2-7; the D gene is possibly TRBD2 (6 bases). Trimming shortened V by 10 bases and J by 4 bases, and 17 bases separated the two germline ends. CDR1 SNHLY and CDR2 FYNNEI come from the germline V gene. The CDR3 length is 13 residues. CDR3 loop: CAIEGVGGYEQYF. For the CDR3, the DNA is TGTGCCATCGAAGGGGTCGGAGGGTACGAGCAGTACTTC. The whole variable domain, remainder taken from reference TRBV2 and TRBJ2-7, is EPEVTQTPSHQVTQMGQEVILRCVPISNHLYFYWYRQILGQKVEFLVSFYNNEISEKSEIFDDQFSVERPDGSNFTLKIRSTKLEDSAMYFCAIEGVGGYEQYFGPGTRLTVT.

This chain connects TRBV7-2 to TRBJ1-5; perhaps TRBD1 as D (5 bases). The CDR3 has 13 residues. In germline, CDR1 is SGHTA, CDR2 FQGNSA. Trimming cost V 2 bases and J 5 bases, with 7 bases left between them. Here the CDR3 reads CASSLQGDQPQHF. CDR3 bases: TGTGCCAGCAGCTTACAAGGGGATCAGCCCCAGCATTTT.